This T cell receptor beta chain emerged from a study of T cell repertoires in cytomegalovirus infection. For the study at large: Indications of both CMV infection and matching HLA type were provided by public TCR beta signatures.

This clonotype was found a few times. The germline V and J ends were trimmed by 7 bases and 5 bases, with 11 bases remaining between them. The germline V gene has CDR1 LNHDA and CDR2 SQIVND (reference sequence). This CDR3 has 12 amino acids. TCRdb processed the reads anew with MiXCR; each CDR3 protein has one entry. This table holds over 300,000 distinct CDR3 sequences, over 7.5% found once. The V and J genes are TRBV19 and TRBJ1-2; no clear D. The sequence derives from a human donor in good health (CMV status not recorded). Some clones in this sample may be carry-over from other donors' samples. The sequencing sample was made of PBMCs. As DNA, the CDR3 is TGTGCCAGTAATTTTTACGGGTATGGCTACACCTTC. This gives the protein CASNFYGYGYTF.